The T cell receptor beta chain described here comes from a study of CD8 T cells in Susac syndrome. Through negative isolation, CD4+ and CD8+ T cells were obtained, while TEMRA cells were enriched using FACS. Trimming took off 5 bases at V and 2 bases at J, with 13 bases between the two ends. The germline CDR1 and CDR2 sequences are LNHNV and YYDKDF (reference sequence). The CDR3 spans 14 residues. A quantity of about 0.5 to 1 ug RNA underwent reverse transcription using random hexamers. Using its own MiXCR run on the immunoSEQ multiplex PCR reads, TCRdb lists one record per CDR3 protein. The sample contains some 300,000 distinct CDR3 sequences, over 75% of which appear only once.

Material: CD8+ T cells from PBMCs. The V and J genes are TRBV15 and TRBJ2-7; a possible D gene is TRBD2 (6 bases). This receptor was obtained from a human donor with multiple sclerosis. CDR3 amino acids: CATSVGGSPYEQYF. DNA of the CDR3: TGTGCCACCAGCGTTGGGGGGAGCCCCTACGAGCAGTACTTC.